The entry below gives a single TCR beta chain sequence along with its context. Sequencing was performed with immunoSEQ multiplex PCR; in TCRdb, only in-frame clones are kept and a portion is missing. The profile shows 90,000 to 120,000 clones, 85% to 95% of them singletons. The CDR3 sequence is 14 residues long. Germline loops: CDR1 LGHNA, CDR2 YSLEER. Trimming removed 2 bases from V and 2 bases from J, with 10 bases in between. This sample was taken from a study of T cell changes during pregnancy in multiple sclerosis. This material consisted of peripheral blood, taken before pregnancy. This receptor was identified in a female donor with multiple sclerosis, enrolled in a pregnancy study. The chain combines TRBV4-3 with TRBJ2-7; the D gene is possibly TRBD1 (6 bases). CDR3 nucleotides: TGCGCCAGCAGCCAAAAGGCAGGGGCCTACGAGCAGTACTTC. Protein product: CASSQKAGAYEQYF.